The T cell receptor beta chain under discussion was sequenced for a study of beta chain features in type 1 diabetes. Study details: All of the samples together had approximately 100,000,000 sorted cells examined. Whole-study results and caveats: For type 1 diabetes patients, VDJ junctions showed fewer insertions and more deletions. A closer apparent resemblance between naive, central memory and Treg TCRB repertoires was seen in patients than in healthy donors.

There are a few counts of this clone. Its antigen remains unidentified. After removal of 6 bases from V and 6 bases from J, the junction contained 16 bases not matched to a gene. Germline V gene data show CDR1 as SEHNR and CDR2 as FQNEAQ (reference sequence). The CDR3 runs 16 residues. Expressed TCRB transcripts were sequenced because the isolated RNA had all been reverse transcribed beforehand. Clones were sequenced by immunoSEQ multiplex PCR, and TCRdb holds only the in-frame ones, with some missing. The sample lists some 410,000 clones, roughly 10% seen once, with less than 0.06% in the top ten. Specimen: naive CD4+ T cells from blood. This clonotype originated in a woman younger than 30 in good health. The rearrangement links TRBV7-9 to TRBJ1-2; 7 bases agree with TRBD1. The CDR3 DNA reads TGTGCCAGCAGATCCCCCGACAGGGTCGGAGGAAATGGCTACACCTTC. Its translation is CASRSPDRVGGNGYTF.